This T cell receptor (beta chain) was found in a study of shared clonotypes between healthy human individuals. Whole-study findings and limits: Naive CD4 clonotype sharing across a few donors was approximately 5%.

Notes on this clone: Antigen specificity is unknown.

Trimming took off 5 bases at V and 6 bases at J, with 17 bases between the two ends. Germline assignment: CDR1 SGHTA and CDR2 FQGNSA. The CDR3 is made up of 15 amino acids. Sequencing used immunoSEQ multiplex PCR; TCRdb keeps in-frame clones, though not all of them. The table includes roughly 1.4 million clones, approximately 98.5% detected once. The chain joins TRBV7-2 to TRBJ1-5, with TRBD1 as a possible D gene (6 bases). The sequenced sample was naive CD4+ T cells sorted from blood. Documented subset: CD45RA+ positively selected. The receptor comes from a man aged 25-45 years in good health. Here the CDR3 DNA reads TGTGCCAGCAGCGTTATTTTTGGGGGCGGTCAGCCCCAGCATTTT. It yields the protein CASSVIFGGGQPQHF.